The next 10 T cell receptor beta chains were all read from a single sample in a study of T cell clonality in common variable immunodeficiency (dated by TCRdb to the mid-2010s). Points the paper makes about the study in general: Reportedly, TCRbeta sequences from CVID had fewer deletions and N-nucleotide insertions, and highly modified clones with 13 or more V deletions were absent from CVID.

Their antigens remain unidentified. Library preparation used the immunoSEQ multiplex PCR assay. TCRdb mirrors the immuneACCESS table, restricted to in-frame sequences. Some clones are absent from its copies; in checked studies, under half trace to an unresolved V gene, and the reason for the others is unknown. The data for this sample show about 33,000 clones, each detected more than once. Less than 8% of the sample is held by the ten biggest clonotypes. Source material: peripheral blood mononuclear cells. These receptors came from a human donor with common variable immunodeficiency.

A remark on this clone: The CDR3 goes on 3 residues after the read ends, and that part is filled in from the germline J gene. The J gene is TRBJ2-2, the V gene TRBV19; D is perhaps TRBD2 (6 bases). Trimming pared 0 bases from V and 8 bases from J, leaving 13 bases between. Germline-derived CDR1 and CDR2 are LNHDA and SQIVND (reference sequence). The CDR3 has 15 residues. The part of the CDR3 DNA that was read is TGTGCCAGTAGTATAGAAAGAGCGGAGGGAGGGGAG. Translating gives CASSIERAEGGE. The complete CDR3 protein is CASSIERAEGGELFF.

Many counts were recorded for this clone. The read ends 3 residues shy of where the CDR3 ends; the end is completed using the germline J gene. This chain joins TRBV2 and TRBJ2-7, with a possible D match to TRBD1 (5 bases). The germline V gene encodes CDR1 SNHLY and CDR2 FYNNEI. V was shortened by 1 base and J by 2 bases, with 9 bases between the two germline ends. This CDR3 comprises 14 residues. The sequenced CDR3 bases are TGTGCCAGCAGTGAAGGACAGCCACCCTACGAG. This gives the protein CASSEGQPPYE. The entire CDR3 protein is CASSEGQPPYEQYF.

A remark on this clone: The CDR3 goes on 3 residues after the read ends, and that part is filled in from the germline J gene. The J gene is TRBJ2-1, the V gene TRBV7-6; 7 positions match TRBD1. The germline gives CDR1 SGHVS, CDR2 FNYEAQ. The length of the CDR3 is 15 residues. Trimming cost V 1 base and J 4 bases; bases outside gene matches: 4. This CDR3 is CASSLGQGSYNEQFF. The sequenced part of the CDR3 DNA is TGTGCCAGCAGCTTAGGACAGGGCTCGTACAATGAG. The full variable domain, with the rest looked up from reference TRBV7-6 and TRBJ2-1, is GAGVSQSPRYKVTKRGQDVALRCDPISGHVSLYWYRQALGQGPEFLTYFNYEAQQDKSGLPNDRFSAERPEGSISTLTIQRTEQRDSAMYRCASSLGQGSYNEQFFGPGTRLTVL.

On this clone itself: The read is 3 residues too short to cover the CDR3 end, so that end is filled in from the germline J gene. The chain uses TRBV7-2 and TRBJ2-1; no definite D call. The germline gives CDR1 SGHTA, CDR2 FQGNSA. V was pared by 5 bases and J by 9 bases, with 5 bases between. This CDR3 is built from 10 residues. CDR3 sequence: CASSVREQFF. Incomplete CDR3 DNA: TGTGCCAGCAGCGTTCGTGAG.

In this sample, this clone turned up many times. The read gets to within 3 residues of the CDR3 end, and the germline J gene fills in the rest. This chain links TRBV20-1 with TRBJ1-6; 11 positions match TRBD1. CDR1 DFQATT and CDR2 SNEGSKA come from the germline V gene (reference sequence). The CDR3 spans 15 residues. Trimming removed 0 bases from V and 7 bases from J; junction bases left unmatched: 2. The CDR3 loop is CSAREGTGGNSPLHF. The CDR3 bases that were read are TGCAGTGCTAGAGAGGGGACAGGGGGGAATTCACCC.

In its sample, this clone was seen a few times. With the read ending 3 residues before the CDR3 end, the germline J gene is used to fill in that end. The gene calls are TRBV2 and TRBJ2-7; 8 nucleotides align to TRBD2. The CDR3 is 15 residues long. The trim removed 4 bases at V and 3 bases at J, leaving 8 bases unmatched. Germline CDR1 and CDR2: SNHLY and FYNNEI. The part of the CDR3 DNA that was read is TGTGCCAGCAGTGGTAGTTCGGGGGGGGACTACGAG. This sequence encodes CASSGSSGGDYE. The complete CDR3 protein is CASSGSSGGDYEQYF.

This clone was counted a few times. The read halts 3 residues ahead of the CDR3 end, with the missing end drawn from the germline J gene. The rearrangement joins TRBV18 to TRBJ2-3; 11 nucleotides align to TRBD2. The CDR3 has 15 amino acids. The V gene end was trimmed by 3 bases and the J gene end by 5 bases; junction bases not matched to a gene: 4. Germline CDR1 KGHSH, CDR2 LQKENI. CDR3 region: CASSPSGGAKDTQYF. The part of the CDR3 DNA that was read is TGTGCCAGCTCACCTAGCGGGGGGGCCAAAGATACG.

On this clone itself: The read terminates 3 residues ahead of where the CDR3 ends, so the germline J gene completes it. The rearrangement joins TRBV7-2 to TRBJ2-1; D is unclear. Looked up from germline, CDR1 is SGHTA and CDR2 is FQGNSA. V gave up 0 bases and J gave up 4 bases, with 7 bases separating them. The CDR3 is made up of 14 amino acids. The CDR3 sequence: CASSLAGIYNEQFF. The sequenced part of the CDR3 DNA is TGTGCCAGCAGCTTAGCAGGCATTTACAATGAG. Full variable domain (remainder filled in from reference TRBV7-2 and TRBJ2-1): GAGVSQSPSNKVTEKGKDVELRCDPISGHTALYWYRQSLGQGLEFLIYFQGNSAPDKSGLPSDRFSAERTGGSVSTLTIQRTQQEDSAVYLCASSLAGIYNEQFFGPGTRLTVL.

This clone turned up a few times. The read gets to within 3 residues of the CDR3 end, and the germline J gene fills in the rest. The V and J genes are TRBV18 and TRBJ1-1, with D possibly matching TRBD1 (6 bases). This CDR3 contains 13 residues. Germline CDR1 and CDR2: KGHSH and LQKENI. V was cut by 3 bases and J by 1 base, with 6 bases left in between. The sequenced CDR3 bases are TGTGCCAGCTCACCGGGGGCGAACACTGAA. Its protein product is CASSPGANTE. The whole CDR3 protein reads CASSPGANTEAFF. Drawing the rest from reference TRBV18 and TRBJ1-1, the complete variable domain is NAGVMQNPRHLVRRRGQEARLRCSPMKGHSHVYWYRQLPEEGLKFMVYLQKENIIDESGMPKERFSAEFPKEGPSILRIQQVVRGDSAAYFCASSPGANTEAFFGQGTRLTVV.

About this clone itself: From the germline J gene comes the end of the CDR3, since the read stops 3 residues before it. The chain recombines TRBV30 with TRBJ2-5, with D maybe TRBD2 (6 bases). The V end lost 3 bases, the J end lost 4 bases, and 9 bases lay between the germline ends. From germline, CDR1 is GTSNPN and CDR2 SVGIG (reference sequence). This CDR3 contains 12 residues. The DNA read from the CDR3 is TGTGCCTGGAGGACTAGTGGAGAGACC. This gives the protein CAWRTSGET. The full CDR3 sequence reads CAWRTSGETQYF. The complete variable domain, with remaining parts taken from reference TRBV30 and TRBJ2-5, reads SQTIHQWPATLVQPVGSPLSLECTVEGTSNPNLYWYRQAAGRGLQLLFYSVGIGQISSEVPQNLSASRPQDRQFILSSKKLLLSDSGFYLCAWRTSGETQYFGPGTRLLVL.